This T cell receptor beta chain was identified during a study of blood T cell repertoires in COVID-19. As for the study in general: The origin of the acute and convalescent COVID-19 samples was the United States, Italy and Spain.

Here immunoSEQ multiplex PCR was the method, and the copy in TCRdb shows in-frame clones only, minus some. The table records 60,000 or so clones, 74% of them present only once. The sequencing sample was made of peripheral blood. The receptor was derived from an elderly woman with acute or convalescent COVID-19.

Here the CDR3 reads CASSQSPRAETRPQHF. The CDR3, as DNA: TGTGCCAGCAGCCAATCGCCCAGGGCGGAGACCCGGCCCCAGCATTTT. V usage is TRBV16 and J usage is TRBJ1-5; tentatively, D is TRBD1 (5 bases). V was clipped by 0 bases and J by 9 bases, with 18 bases between them. CDR3 length: 16 residues. Germline V gives CDR1 KGHSY, CDR2 FQNENV.